This TCR beta chain comes out of a study of blood T cell repertoires in COVID-19. The length of the CDR3 is 16 residues. Trimming removed 4 bases at V and 2 bases at J, with 15 bases between. CDR1 is SNHLY and CDR2 is FYNNEI in the germline V gene. Only in-frame clones appear in the TCRdb table, and some are missing; sequencing was by immunoSEQ multiplex PCR. The profile covers approximately 100,000 clones, with approximately 84% appearing a single time and roughly a sixth taken by the ten largest. The sequenced sample was peripheral blood. V is TRBV2 and J is TRBJ1-5, with D possibly matching TRBD1 (6 bases). This clonotype originated in a woman aged 55-70 years with acute or convalescent COVID-19. The CDR3 loop reads CASSAMANRGNQPQHF. DNA for the CDR3: TGTGCCAGCAGTGCCATGGCCAACAGGGGCAATCAGCCCCAGCATTTT.